The rows below give T cell receptor beta chains drawn from one sample of a study of T-cell reconstitution after alpha-beta-depleted transplantation in children. A single record per CDR3 protein comes from TCRdb applying MiXCR to the PCR reads. The sample lists some 640,000 distinct CDR3 sequences, around a sixth occurring once. The sequencing used PBMCs from the stem cell graft donor, collected from the stem cell graft. The receptors originated from a human donor who donated a stem cell graft to a child with acute myeloid leukemia. Each CDR3 is given with its conserved first and last residue. D genes are given only for firm matches. Rows may omit the clone size; those that give it use once, few, many or a size class.

D,J,V,size,DNA,CDR3
NA,TRBJ2-5,TRBV7-9,NA,TGTGCCAGCAGTCCGGACTACGTCGGAGGGACCCAGTACTTC,CASSPDYVGGTQYF
TRBD2,TRBJ2-7,TRBV12-3/TRBV12-4,many,TGTGCCAGCAGTTTAGTCCCTAGCGGGGAACCCTACGAGCAGTACTTC,CASSLVPSGEPYEQYF
NA,TRBJ1-2,TRBV24-1,NA,TGTGCCACCAGTGATTCTTCGGGAAATGGCTACACCTTC,CATSDSSGNGYTF
NA,TRBJ2-5,TRBV12-3/TRBV12-4,NA,TGTGCCAGCAGTTCGGCAGGGATCTCGACAGAGACCCAGTACTTC,CASSSAGISTETQYF
TRBD2,TRBJ2-1,TRBV29-1,NA,TGCAGCGTTGATGGGGAGTGGGCTAGCGGACCTTGGAATGAGCAGTTCTTC,CSVDGEWASGPWNEQFF
TRBD1,TRBJ2-3,TRBV5-8,NA,TGTGCCAGCAGCTTGTGGGACAGGGGGAGTTTCGCAGATACGCAGTATTTT,CASSLWDRGSFADTQYF
NA,TRBJ1-3,TRBV15,few,TGTGCCACCAGCAGAGATCGGAACCCGACGGGAGGAGTGGGGTACACCATATATTTT,CATSRDRNPTGGVGYTIYF
TRBD2,TRBJ2-1,TRBV4-2,NA,TGTGCCAGCAGCGCGGCGACTAGCGCGAGAATCAATGAGCAGTTCTTC,CASSAATSARINEQFF
TRBD2,TRBJ2-5,TRBV7-9,NA,TGTGCCAGCAGCTTGTTTCTAGCGGGGATTTCCCAAGAGACCCAGCACTTC,CASSLFLAGISQETQHF
NA,TRBJ2-7,TRBV12-3/TRBV12-4,many,TGTGCCAGCAGGCCTGGGGGGTCGGGGTACGAGCAGTACTTC,CASRPGGSGYEQYF
NA,TRBJ1-3,TRBV29-1,many,TGCAGCGTTGAAGTCTCAGGGTATGGAAACACCATATATTTT,CSVEVSGYGNTIYF
NA,TRBJ2-7,TRBV12-3/TRBV12-4,few,TGTGCCAGCAGTTTCGGGACATTCTACGAGCAGTACTTC,CASSFGTFYEQYF
NA,TRBJ2-5,TRBV12-3/TRBV12-4,NA,TGTGCCAGCAGGATGAAGGGGTGGGAGACCCAGTACTTC,CASRMKGWETQYF
TRBD1,TRBJ1-5,TRBV6-2/TRBV6-3,few,TGTGCCAGCAGTCCGGACAGGGAGGTAGGCCAGCCCCAGCATTTT,CASSPDREVGQPQHF
NA,TRBJ1-5,TRBV20-1,NA,TGCAGTGCTAGAGATAGGGGGGCCTACAATCAGCCCCAGCATTTT,CSARDRGAYNQPQHF
TRBD2,TRBJ2-1,TRBV10-3,many,TGTGCCATCAGTGCCCCGGGACTAAACTACAATGAGCAGTTCTTC,CAISAPGLNYNEQFF
NA,TRBJ2-7,TRBV29-1,many,TGCAGCGTTGAGCTCGCTTACGAGCAGTACTTC,CSVELAYEQYF
NA,TRBJ1-1,TRBV29-1,few,TGCAGCGTAGAGGACAGTAACACTGAAGCTTTCTTT,CSVEDSNTEAFF
NA,TRBJ2-3,TRBV5-1,once,TGCGCCAGCAAAGGACGACCTACTAGCACAGATACGCAGTATTTT,CASKGRPTSTDTQYF
NA,TRBJ1-5,TRBV6-2/TRBV6-3,many,TGTGCCAGCACCCCTGAGAGAGGGCCCCAGCATTTT,CASTPERGPQHF
TRBD1,TRBJ1-5,TRBV12-3/TRBV12-4,NA,TGTGCCAGCAGTTACCTACCGACAGGGGGGGCGTATAGCAATCAGCCCCAGCATTTT,CASSYLPTGGAYSNQPQHF
TRBD2,TRBJ2-2,TRBV7-2,NA,TGTGCCAGCAGCCCCCGATGGACTAGCGGGGGTAACGGGGAGCTGTTTTTT,CASSPRWTSGGNGELFF
TRBD1,TRBJ2-5,TRBV11-1,NA,TGTGCCAGCAGCCCTGCCGGGACAGGGTCAGAGACCCAGTACTTC,CASSPAGTGSETQYF